This TCR beta chain was sequenced in a study of tumor-infiltrating lymphocytes in oesophageal squamous cell carcinoma (dated by TCRdb to 2016 to 2017). Receptor libraries were prepared by PCR. For sequencing, an Illumina HiSeq 2000 was employed. TCRdb itself trimmed the public reads at Q25 with fastp, ran MiXCR and retained productive beta chains. Here each entry gathers all rows of one CDR3 protein and keeps the most common genes and DNA. Within this sample are about 23,000 distinct CDR3 sequences, with around 40% of them counted one time only. 23% of the sample is in the top ten clones. Including the terminal cysteine and phenylalanine, the CDR3 comprises 15 residues. The CDR3 DNA has 45 bases and is translated from base 1. The V end loses 7 bases and the J end loses 1 base, and a stretch of 15 bases separates them. Sequences LNHDA (CDR1) and SQIVND (CDR2) are obtained from the germline V gene (reference sequence).

This clonotype was found many times. The clone's antigen remains unknown. Base qualities are not provided; no much larger clone lies one nucleotide away. The receptor's source is a male donor with esophageal squamous cell carcinoma. The chain links TRBV19 with TRBJ2-3, and perhaps TRBD1 as D gene, on 7 matching bases. Specimen: esophageal tumor tissue. The sequenced DNA is TGTGCCAGTACCGGGCGGGACAGTGGCACAGATACGCAGTATTTT. It codes for CASTGRDSGTDTQYF.